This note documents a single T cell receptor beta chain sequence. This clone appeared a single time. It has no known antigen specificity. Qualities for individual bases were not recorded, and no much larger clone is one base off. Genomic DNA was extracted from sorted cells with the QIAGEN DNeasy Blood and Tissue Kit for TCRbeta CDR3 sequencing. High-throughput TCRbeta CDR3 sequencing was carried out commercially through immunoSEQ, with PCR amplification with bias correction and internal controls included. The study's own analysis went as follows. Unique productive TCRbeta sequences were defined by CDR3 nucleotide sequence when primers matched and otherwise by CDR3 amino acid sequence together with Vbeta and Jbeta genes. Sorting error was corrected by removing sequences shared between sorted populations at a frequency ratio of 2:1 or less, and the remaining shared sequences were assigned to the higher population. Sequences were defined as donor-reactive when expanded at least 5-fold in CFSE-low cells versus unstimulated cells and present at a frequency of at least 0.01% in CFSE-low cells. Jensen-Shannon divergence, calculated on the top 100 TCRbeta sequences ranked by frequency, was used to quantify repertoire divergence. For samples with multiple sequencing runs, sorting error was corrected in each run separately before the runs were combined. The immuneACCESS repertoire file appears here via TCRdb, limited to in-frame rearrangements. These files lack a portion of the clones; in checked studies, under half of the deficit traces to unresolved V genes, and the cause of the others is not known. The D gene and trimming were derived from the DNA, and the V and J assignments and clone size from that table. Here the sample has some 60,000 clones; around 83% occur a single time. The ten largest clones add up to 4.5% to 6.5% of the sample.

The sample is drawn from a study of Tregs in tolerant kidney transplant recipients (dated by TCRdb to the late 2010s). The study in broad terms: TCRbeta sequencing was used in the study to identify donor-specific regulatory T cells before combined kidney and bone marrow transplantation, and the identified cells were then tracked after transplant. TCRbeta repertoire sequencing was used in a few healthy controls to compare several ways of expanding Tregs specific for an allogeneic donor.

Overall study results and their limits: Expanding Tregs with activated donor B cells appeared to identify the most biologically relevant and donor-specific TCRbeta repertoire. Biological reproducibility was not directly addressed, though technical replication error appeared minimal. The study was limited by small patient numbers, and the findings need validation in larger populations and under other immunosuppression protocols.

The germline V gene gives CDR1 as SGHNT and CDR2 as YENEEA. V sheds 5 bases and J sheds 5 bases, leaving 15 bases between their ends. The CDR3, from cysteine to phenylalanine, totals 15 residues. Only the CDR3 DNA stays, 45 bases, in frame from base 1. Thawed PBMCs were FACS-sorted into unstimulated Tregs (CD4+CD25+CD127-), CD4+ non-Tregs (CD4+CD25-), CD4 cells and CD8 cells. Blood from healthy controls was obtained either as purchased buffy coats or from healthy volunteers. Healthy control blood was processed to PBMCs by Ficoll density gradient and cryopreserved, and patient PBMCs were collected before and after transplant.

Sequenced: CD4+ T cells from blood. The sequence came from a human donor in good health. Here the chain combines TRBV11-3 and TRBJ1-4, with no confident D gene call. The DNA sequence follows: TGTGCCAGCAGCCCCCTTGGGGTCGTCAATGAAAAACTGTTTTTT. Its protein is CASSPLGVVNEKLFF.